The 25 T cell receptor beta chains listed next were all sequenced from one sample in a study. In TCRdb, the 5' RACE reads were re-called with MiXCR into one record per CDR3 protein. The repertoire includes around 52,000 distinct CDR3 sequences, around 26% of them detected once, and roughly 3.3% sits in the top ten. Sequencing was carried out using tumor-infiltrating memory CD4+ T cells sorted from the breast tumor. Subset here: memory CD4+ T cells, CD4+CD45RO+CD25-. The source of these receptors is a female donor with breast cancer.

This clonotype was counted between two and nine times. The DNA is left out, because the CDR3 cannot be placed on it with certainty; the CDR3 is given as TCRdb lists it. The CDR3 region is CASSYVGTGSQYNF. The chain employs TRBV6-2 or TRBV6-3 and TRBJ2-7; the tabulated D call, TRBD1, remains unverified against the DNA. The CDR3 numbers 14 amino acids, ends counted. Germline V gene lookup returns CDR1 MNHEY and CDR2 SVGEGT.

The chain combines TRBV6-6 with TRBJ2-7, with 7 nucleotides matching TRBD1. Germline trimming cut 8 bases from V and 2 bases from J; bases unmatched to any gene: 3. The V gene's germline CDR1 is MNHNY and CDR2 SVGAGI (reference sequence). There are 12 residues in the CDR3. Written as DNA, the CDR3 is TGTGCCAGCCTCGGACAGGCCTACGAGCAGTACTTC. This gives the protein CASLGQAYEQYF.

This clonotype was counted only a few times. The chain employs TRBV24-1 and TRBJ2-5; TRBD1 or TRBD2 may be the D gene (5 bases each). CDR3 length: 14 amino acids. V lost 2 bases, J lost 3 bases, and 9 bases lay in between. Germline CDR1 reads KGHDR; CDR2 reads SFDVKD. The DNA for the CDR3 is TGTGCCACCAGTGATTCGGGACGGGAAGAGACCCAGTACTTC. Its protein is CATSDSGREETQYF.

The J gene is TRBJ1-1, the V gene TRBV27; tentative D call: TRBD1 (6 bases). Trimming removed 5 bases from V and 1 base from J, with 14 bases in between. This CDR3 comprises 15 residues. Germline V gives CDR1 MNHEY, CDR2 SMNVEV (reference sequence). CDR3 protein: CASSRTEAPNTEAFF. CDR3 DNA: TGTGCCAGCAGTCGGACAGAAGCCCCGAACACTGAAGCTTTCTTT.

The sample holds a few counts of this clonotype. The rearrangement uses TRBV6-1 and TRBJ1-5, with D unclear. V was pared by 1 base and J by 2 bases, with 9 bases between. The CDR3 covers 15 residues. CDR1 MNHNS and CDR2 SASEGT come from the germline V gene. This CDR3 reads CASSEVGRGNQPQHF. CDR3 nucleotides: TGTGCCAGCAGTGAAGTTGGTAGAGGCAATCAGCCCCAGCATTTT.

The sample holds a few counts of this clonotype. The chain employs TRBV18 and TRBJ1-5, with a weak D call TRBD1 (5 bases). The V and J ends lost 6 bases and 4 bases respectively, with 10 bases between them. This CDR3 region has 13 residues. Germline CDR1 and CDR2: KGHSH and LQKENI. CDR3 DNA: TGTGCCAGCTCGTTAGGGGTAAATCAGCCCCAGCATTTT. Translated, it gives CASSLGVNQPQHF.

The CDR3 protein is CASSPRTGGDQPQHF. In nucleotides, the CDR3 is TGTGCCAGCAGCCCCCGGACAGGGGGCGATCAGCCCCAGCATTTT. This chain uses TRBV7-2 with TRBJ1-5, with 11 bases lining up with TRBD1. The trim removed 5 bases at V and 5 bases at J, leaving 5 bases unmatched. The V gene's germline CDR1 is SGHTA and CDR2 FQGNSA. The length of the CDR3 is 15 residues.

This clonotype was seen a handful of times. V gene TRBV2 combines with J gene TRBJ2-3; D is undetermined. The germline V and J ends were trimmed by 5 bases and 2 bases, with 5 bases remaining between them. CDR3 length: 12 amino acids. CDR1 and CDR2 from the germline V gene are SNHLY and FYNNEI. The CDR3 DNA sequence: TGTGCCAGCAGTTCCCACACAGATACGCAGTATTTT. This translates into CASSSHTDTQYF.

The genes are TRBV12-3 or TRBV12-4 and TRBJ1-1; 9 bases align to TRBD1. J was trimmed by 9 bases and V by 6 bases; bases with no gene match: 8. The CDR3 totals 13 residues. The CDR3 coding sequence is TGTGCCAGCAGCCCGACAGGGGGAAGACAAGCTTTCTTT. Its translation is CASSPTGGRQAFF.

The chain links TRBV6-1 to TRBJ2-2; D might be TRBD2 (5 bases). The CDR3 length is 15 residues. V lost 4 bases, J lost 7 bases, and 16 bases lay in between. The germline CDR1 and CDR2 sequences are MNHNS and SASEGT. The CDR3 sequence is CASSGEGPRYGELFF. The CDR3 DNA reads as TGTGCCAGCAGTGGAGAGGGCCCTCGCTACGGGGAGCTGTTTTTT.

A note on this clonotype: A much larger clone sits a single nucleotide away, making a read error possible. The rearrangement joins TRBV28 to TRBJ1-6; unclear D gene. V was shortened by 7 bases and J by 18 bases, with 19 bases between the two germline ends. The CDR3 covers 12 residues. Germline CDR1 is MDHEN and CDR2 is SYDVKM. CDR3 protein: CASTYERRYTHF. The CDR3 DNA reads as TGTGCCAGCACTTATGAACGCCGGTATACCCACTTT.

This clonotype was seen many times. This chain connects TRBV5-1 to TRBJ2-1, with 7 bases lining up with TRBD2. Germline V CDR1 and CDR2: SGHRS, YFSETQ. The junction had 10 bases not matched to a gene; V was cut back by 3 bases and J by 10 bases. This CDR3 comprises 14 residues. This CDR3 is CASSSIAGPAEQFF. The CDR3 coding sequence is TGCGCCAGCAGCTCAATAGCGGGCCCCGCCGAGCAGTTCTTC. The variable domain in full, with the rest retrieved from reference TRBV5-1 and TRBJ2-1, is KAGVTQTPRYLIKTRGQQVTLSCSPISGHRSVSWYQQTPGQGLQFLFEYFSETQRNKGNFPGRFSGRQFSNSRSEMNVSTLELGDSALYLCASSSIAGPAEQFFGPGTRLTVL.

The rearrangement uses TRBV6-2 or TRBV6-3 and TRBJ2-2; D gene uncertain. Trimming left V 6 bases short and J 2 bases short, with 16 bases between. Germline CDR1 MNHEY, CDR2 SVGEGT. The CDR3 has 16 residues. This CDR3 is CASSRLALSNTGELFF. The CDR3 bases are TGTGCCAGCAGCCGTCTCGCACTTTCTAACACCGGGGAGCTGTTTTTT.

With respect to this clonotype: As the CDR3 is not closed by the conserved phenylalanine or tryptophan, this likely results from a read error. The chain couples TRBV2 to TRBJ1-2; 7 nucleotides match TRBD1. With 6 bases clipped from V and 5 bases from J, the junction kept 9 bases outside the gene matches. In germline, CDR1 is SNHLY, CDR2 FYNNEI. This CDR3 region has 14 residues. CDR3 coding DNA: TGTGCCAGCAGAGCCCGGGACAGCGCATATGGCTACACCGTC. Protein sequence: CASRARDSAYGYTV.

This clonotype showed up just a few times. The CDR3 spells CASDRSSYNEQFF. CDR3 DNA sequence: TGTGCCAGCGACAGGAGCTCCTACAATGAGCAGTTCTTC. This chain joins TRBV28 and TRBJ2-1; perhaps TRBD1 as D (6 bases). CDR3 size: 13 residues. CDR1 and CDR2 from the germline V gene are MDHEN and SYDVKM. Trimming pared 8 bases from V and 0 bases from J, leaving 8 bases between.

The sample holds a few counts of this clonotype. The chain is built from TRBV5-1 and TRBJ2-7, with D perhaps given as TRBD1 or TRBD2 (6 bases each). CDR1 is SGHRS, CDR2 YFSETQ, per germline. V lost 4 bases, J lost 6 bases, and 14 bases lay in between. The CDR3 has 13 residues. CDR3 in amino acids: CASSHDSGAEQYF. The CDR3 coding sequence is TGCGCCAGCAGCCATGATTCGGGGGCCGAGCAGTACTTC.

V is TRBV5-1 and J is TRBJ1-6; no clear D. This CDR3 region has 12 residues. The germline gives CDR1 SGHRS, CDR2 YFSETQ. Trimming stripped 7 bases from V and 7 bases from J, with 9 bases between. CDR3 sequence reads: CASFTQNSPLHF. The CDR3 DNA reads TGCGCCAGCTTTACGCAGAATTCACCCCTCCACTTT.

This clonotype was picked up a small number of times. For the CDR3, the DNA is TGTGCCAGCAGCTTAGGGGGGACGGCCCAGTACTTC. It yields the protein CASSLGGTAQYF. The J gene is TRBJ2-5, the V gene TRBV7-9; D may match TRBD1 or TRBD2 (5 bases each). V was trimmed by 1 base and J by 9 bases, leaving 9 bases between them. The CDR3 is made up of 12 amino acids. The germline V gene has CDR1 SEHNR and CDR2 FQNEAQ (reference sequence).

Ten or more counts support this clonotype. For the CDR3, the DNA is TGCAGCGTTGGCGGAACCGGGGAGCTGTTTTTT. Its translation: CSVGGTGELFF. The chain joins TRBV29-1 to TRBJ2-2; D gene uncertain. Germline V gives CDR1 SQVTM, CDR2 ANQGSEA. This CDR3 is 11 amino acids long. The V end was cut by 4 bases, the J end by 5 bases, with 5 bases between.

In this sample, this clonotype turned up a few times. The chain recombines TRBV5-6 with TRBJ2-7; D is possibly TRBD2 (6 bases). Germline assignment: CDR1 SGHDT and CDR2 YYEEEE. Trimming removed 4 bases at V and 5 bases at J, with 22 bases between. The CDR3 is 16 amino acids. CDR3 DNA: TGTGCCAGCAGCGAACTAGCAGGCGGGAAGGCCAACGAGCAGTACTTC. This translates into CASSELAGGKANEQYF.

Here the CDR3 reads CASSVETGGTEAFF. DNA of the CDR3: TGTGCCAGCAGCGTAGAGACAGGGGGCACTGAAGCTTTCTTT. The V and J genes are TRBV9 and TRBJ1-1; TRBD1 agrees at 9 bases. The CDR3 consists of 14 residues. Trimming removed 0 bases from V and 4 bases from J; junction bases left unmatched: 1. Germline V gene lookup returns CDR1 SGDLS and CDR2 YYNGEE.

This clonotype turned up a few times. The chain couples TRBV5-1 to TRBJ1-2; possible D gene TRBD1, 6 bases. The V gene lost 0 bases and the J gene lost 2 bases, with 8 bases spanning the gap. The CDR3 runs 14 residues. CDR1 is SGHRS, CDR2 YFSETQ, per germline. CDR3 protein: CASSLEQGNYGYTF. CDR3 bases: TGCGCCAGCAGCTTGGAGCAGGGGAACTATGGCTACACCTTC.

Only a few counts were recorded for this clonotype. The V gene is TRBV5-4, the J gene TRBJ2-4; D perhaps matches TRBD2 (5 bases). Germline V gives CDR1 SGHNT, CDR2 YYREEE (reference sequence). The CDR3 covers 13 residues. V lost 4 bases to trimming and J lost 5 bases, with 10 bases between them. Written as DNA, the CDR3 is TGTGCCAGCAGCGGCGGGCCCCAAAACATTCAGTACTTC. Protein: CASSGGPQNIQYF.

This clonotype was observed a handful of times. The chain combines TRBV5-5 with TRBJ2-3, with D hard to call. Germline V gene lookup returns CDR1 SGHKS and CDR2 YYEKEE (reference sequence). Trimming removed 4 bases at V and 11 bases at J, with 11 bases between. The CDR3 has 11 amino acids. The CDR3 here is CASSVGRMQYF. Here the CDR3 DNA reads TGTGCCAGCAGCGTAGGGCGGATGCAGTATTTT.

The chain is built from TRBV6-6 and TRBJ1-1; D ambiguous. V lost 2 bases, J lost 0 bases, and 4 bases lay in between. Germline loops: CDR1 MNHNY, CDR2 SVGAGI (reference sequence). The CDR3 has 13 amino acids. The DNA of the CDR3 is TGTGCCAGCAGTTACCTCATGAACACTGAAGCTTTCTTT. Amino acid sequence: CASSYLMNTEAFF.